What follows is one TCR beta chain and its context. Its antigen is unknown. This sample is drawn from a study of shared clonotypes between healthy human individuals. At the level of the study: CD8 memory received one plate per donor, CD8 naive two, CD4 memory three and CD4 naive three. Study outcomes and limitations: In the sorted subsets, rarefaction showed sequencing was incomplete despite large depth. The authors sampled blood alone, and tissue repertoires likely differ. Naive subsets typically showed greater estimated richness than memory subsets.

Terminally differentiated effector memory CD45RA+ cells were left out of the naive CD8 fraction, which was CD45RO-negative and positively selected for CCR7. V gave up 8 bases and J gave up 4 bases; unmatched junction bases: 6. In germline, CDR1 is SEHNR, CDR2 FQNEAQ (reference sequence). This CDR3 has 14 residues. Some clones are missing from TCRdb's copy, which holds only in-frame ones; the method was immunoSEQ multiplex PCR. The data hold some 1,900,000 clones, with less than 95% observed a single time. This sequence originates from a young man in good health. V usage is TRBV7-9 and J usage is TRBJ2-4; 9 bases line up with TRBD2. The sequenced sample consisted of naive CD8+ T cells sorted from blood. The CDR3 nucleotides are TGTGCCAGCGCTAGCGCGGGGGGGAAAAACATTCAGTACTTC. It is translated as CASASAGGKNIQYF.